This entry lists 23 T cell receptor beta chains sequenced from one sample in a study of read filtering for tumor transcriptome and immune sequencing. This library used roughly 400 ng RNA and molecular barcoded adaptors spanning alpha/delta and beta/gamma chains. TCRdb re-analysed the reads in MiXCR, keeping a single row per CDR3 protein. The sample carries about 86,000 distinct CDR3 sequences, about 12% recorded once. The sequencing sample was made of a population of CD138-negative cells sorted from bone marrow. The receptors come from a donor aged 40 or older with multiple myeloma.

This rearrangement joins TRBV7-9 to TRBJ1-4, with D perhaps TRBD1 (5 bases). The CDR3 sequence is 12 residues long. Germline-derived CDR1 and CDR2 are SEHNR and FQNEAQ (reference sequence). V was shortened by 3 bases and J by 12 bases, with 11 bases between the two germline ends. CDR3 loop: CASSFPGEELFF. The CDR3 DNA reads as TGTGCCAGCAGCTTTCCGGGGGAAGAACTGTTTTTT.

This clonotype showed up just a few times. A read error may explain this, as a much larger clone is one base away. V and J are TRBV7-9 and TRBJ2-3; 13 bases map to TRBD2. The CDR3 has 15 residues. Germline V CDR1 and CDR2: SEHNR, FQNEAQ (reference sequence). The CDR3 sequence: CASSRTSGSTDSQYF. CDR3 nucleotides: TGTGCCAGCAGCCGGACTAGCGGGAGCACAGATTCGCAGTATTTT.

This clonotype was seen at least ten times. The chain uses TRBV2 and TRBJ1-2, with D possibly being TRBD1 (6 bases). The V end lost 8 bases, the J end lost 6 bases, and 10 bases lay between the germline ends. Germline V gene data show CDR1 as SNHLY and CDR2 as FYNNEI. The CDR3 is made up of 11 amino acids. The CDR3 DNA reads TGTGCCAGCCACAGGGCGGATGGCTACACCTTC. Encoded protein: CASHRADGYTF.

The genes are TRBV19 and TRBJ2-1; weak D call: TRBD1 (5 bases). Germline V gives CDR1 LNHDA, CDR2 SQIVND (reference sequence). V lost 3 bases, J lost 6 bases, and 9 bases lay in between. CDR3 length: 13 residues. The CDR3 DNA reads TGTGCCAGTAGTATTACAGGCCTCAATGAGCAGTTCTTC. Translating it yields CASSITGLNEQFF.

This clonotype was seen ten or more times. The rearrangement joins TRBV10-2 to TRBJ1-2; D is perhaps TRBD1 (5 bases). V was trimmed by 4 bases and J by 4 bases, leaving 13 bases between them. From germline, CDR1 is WSHSY and CDR2 SAAADI. This CDR3 has 14 amino acids. The CDR3 nucleotides are TGCGCCAGCAGTGTGGGGGGTCAATTCTATGGCTACACCTTC. This sequence encodes CASSVGGQFYGYTF.

This clonotype was recorded at least ten times. This chain links TRBV5-1 with TRBJ1-2; 7 nucleotides match TRBD1. The germline gives CDR1 SGHRS, CDR2 YFSETQ. Trimming took 2 bases from V and 5 from J; bases not matched to a gene: 9. CDR3 length: 15 amino acids. CDR3 region: CASSLDGTDFYGYTF. The DNA for the CDR3 is TGCGCCAGCAGCTTAGACGGGACAGATTTTTATGGCTACACCTTC. Supplemented by reference TRBV5-1 and TRBJ1-2, the full variable domain reads KAGVTQTPRYLIKTRGQQVTLSCSPISGHRSVSWYQQTPGQGLQFLFEYFSETQRNKGNFPGRFSGRQFSNSRSEMNVSTLELGDSALYLCASSLDGTDFYGYTFGSGTRLTVV.

This clonotype showed up many times. The V gene is TRBV5-1, the J gene TRBJ2-5, with 11 bases identical to TRBD1. This CDR3 region has 15 residues. The V gene end was trimmed by 4 bases and the J gene end by 5 bases; junction bases not matched to a gene: 7. Germline CDR1 and CDR2: SGHRS and YFSETQ. CDR3 sequence (DNA): TGCGCCAGCAGCGGGACAGGGGGATGGAGGGAGACCCAGTACTTC. Translated, it gives CASSGTGGWRETQYF.

This rearrangement joins TRBV20-1 to TRBJ2-1, with 9 bases fitting TRBD1. Looked up from germline, CDR1 is DFQATT and CDR2 is SNEGSKA (reference sequence). The CDR3 loop spans 14 amino acids. The ends lost 6 bases at V and 4 bases at J; junction bases unmatched: 7. In DNA, the CDR3 is TGCAGTGCCCGGGACAGGGTAAATTACAATGAGCAGTTCTTC. It encodes CSARDRVNYNEQFF.

This clonotype was detected once. This may be a read error: a much more frequent sequence differs by one nucleotide. This sequence joins TRBV12-3 or TRBV12-4 and TRBJ1-5; D uncertain. Deletions cut 7 bases from V and 3 bases from J, with 10 bases between. This CDR3 contains 13 residues. The CDR3 loop is CASTMDANQPQHF. The CDR3 bases are TGTGCCAGCACCATGGACGCCAATCAGCCCCAGCATTTT.

This clonotype has at least ten counts. The chain combines TRBV2 with TRBJ2-3, with TRBD1 as a possible D gene (6 bases). The CDR3 extends over 12 amino acids. Germline V gene lookup returns CDR1 SNHLY and CDR2 FYNNEI. V lost 6 bases to trimming and J lost 5 bases, with 9 bases between them. The CDR3 spells CASRGAGDTQYF. The CDR3 region has the DNA TGTGCCAGCAGGGGGGCAGGAGATACGCAGTATTTT.

This clonotype was picked up many times. V gene TRBV5-1 combines with J gene TRBJ2-1; tentatively, D is TRBD2 (9 bases). The V end lost 3 bases, the J end lost 0 bases, and 22 bases lay between the germline ends. CDR1 is SGHRS, CDR2 YFSETQ, per germline. This CDR3 contains 19 residues. The CDR3 spells CASSSQGAAGGSSYNEQFF. Written as DNA, the CDR3 is TGCGCCAGCAGCTCCCAGGGGGCTGCGGGAGGGAGCTCCTACAATGAGCAGTTCTTC.

V is TRBV5-1 and J is TRBJ2-1, with 7 bases fitting TRBD1. The CDR3 is 14 amino acids. Germline V CDR1 and CDR2: SGHRS, YFSETQ. Unmatched junction bases numbered 1, after V lost 3 bases and J lost 1 base. The CDR3 DNA sequence: TGCGCCAGCAGCTCAGGGGGATCCTACAATGAGCAGTTCTTC. Translation gives CASSSGGSYNEQFF.

The chain links TRBV7-3 to TRBJ2-1; D gene unclear. V was trimmed by 10 bases and J by 6 bases, leaving 10 bases between them. This CDR3 has 11 residues. Germline values: CDR1 SGHTA, CDR2 FQGTGA. The CDR3 DNA sequence: TGTGCCATCAGTAGGGTCAATGAGCAGTTCTTC. It is translated as CAISRVNEQFF. Together with reference TRBV7-3 and TRBJ2-1, the CDR3 gives the full variable domain: GAGVSQTPSNKVTEKGKYVELRCDPISGHTALYWYRQSLGQGPEFLIYFQGTGAADDSGLPNDRFFAVRPEGSVSTLKIQRTERGDSAVYLCAISRVNEQFFGPGTRLTVL.

This clonotype showed up just once. The junction differs from germline at one of its ends, possibly a read error. The CDR3 DNA reads TGTGCCTGGAGTGTTGGAACAGGAGGGGAGCAGCACTTC. Translating gives CAWSVGTGGEQHF. The chain combines TRBV30 with TRBJ2-7, with TRBD2 as a possible D gene (6 bases). The CDR3 is 13 amino acids. Germline CDR1 GTSNPN, CDR2 SVGIG (reference sequence).

This clonotype was recorded many times. The J gene is TRBJ1-2, the V gene TRBV7-9, with D perhaps matching TRBD1 (5 bases). This CDR3 has 15 amino acids. Germline lookup yields CDR1 SEHNR and CDR2 FQNEAQ (reference sequence). V was clipped by 5 bases and J by 4 bases, with 17 bases between them. The CDR3 here is CASSQSRGGSYGYTF. Here the CDR3 DNA reads TGTGCCAGCAGCCAATCGAGGGGAGGTAGCTATGGCTACACCTTC.

This clonotype was counted only a few times. A far larger clone differs by one base, so this is likely a read error. This rearrangement joins TRBV24-1 to TRBJ2-1; 10 bases match TRBD2. The CDR3 is 14 amino acids. Looked up from germline, CDR1 is KGHDR and CDR2 is SFDVKD. V was clipped by 5 bases and J by 4 bases; unmatched bases: 1. The CDR3 nucleotides read TGTGCCACCAGTGGGACTAGCGGTTACAATGAGCAGTTCTTC. Protein product: CATSGTSGYNEQFF.

In its sample, this clonotype was seen many times. The gene calls are TRBV5-1 and TRBJ1-1, with D maybe TRBD1 (6 bases). This CDR3 region has 16 residues. V was shortened by 5 bases and J by 1 base, with 18 bases between the two germline ends. Per the germline V gene, CDR1 is SGHRS and CDR2 is YFSETQ. CDR3 in DNA: TGCGCCAGCAGGATCCAAGTGGGGGCCCCGAACACTGAAGCTTTCTTT. It encodes CASRIQVGAPNTEAFF.

This clonotype was seen at least ten times. The gene calls are TRBV15 and TRBJ2-1; D not resolved. Trimming removed 0 bases from V and 7 bases from J, with 7 bases in between. The V gene's germline CDR1 is LNHNV and CDR2 YYDKDF (reference sequence). This CDR3 spans 13 amino acids. The CDR3 nucleotides read TGTGCCACCAGCAGAGATGTAGGAAATGAGCAGTTCTTC. Its protein product is CATSRDVGNEQFF.

Concerning this clonotype: Being one base from a much bigger clone, this may be a read error. The V gene is TRBV28, the J gene TRBJ2-7; D is undetermined. The CDR3 runs to 11 residues. From germline, CDR1 is MDHEN and CDR2 SYDVKM. The CDR3 is CASNLNSGRDF. The CDR3 bases are TGTGCCAGCAATTTAAACTCAGGTAGAGACTTC.

This clonotype came up many times. J is TRBJ2-3 and V is TRBV5-1; a weak D match, TRBD2 (6 bases). This CDR3 is 15 amino acids long. Germline values: CDR1 SGHRS, CDR2 YFSETQ. Deletions cut 5 bases from V and 4 bases from J, with 17 bases between. This chain's CDR3 is CASRKPGLFADTQYF. The CDR3 nucleotides read TGCGCCAGCAGGAAACCGGGACTCTTTGCAGATACGCAGTATTTT.

This clonotype was seen ten or more times. The V and J genes are TRBV7-3 and TRBJ2-2, with 8 positions matching TRBD2. CDR3 length equals 17 residues. V shed 2 bases, J shed 1 base, and the junction held 6 bases outside the gene matches. CDR1 is SGHTA, CDR2 FQGTGA, per germline. This CDR3 reads CASSLGPLAGNTGELFF. The CDR3 region has the DNA TGTGCCAGCAGCTTAGGTCCCCTAGCGGGGAACACCGGGGAGCTGTTTTTT.

This clonotype has ten or more counts. A much larger clone lies one base from this, so it may be a read error. The chain couples TRBV7-3 to TRBJ2-1; D remains ambiguous. The CDR3 contains 14 residues. Germline V CDR1 and CDR2: SGHTA, FQGTGA. The CDR3 loop reads CASSPSRTYNGQFF. The DNA of the CDR3 is TGTGCCAGCAGCCCCTCCAGGACCTACAATGGGCAGTTCTTC. The full variable domain, in which reference TRBV7-3 and TRBJ2-1 provide the parts outside the CDR3, is GAGVSQTPSNKVTEKGKYVELRCDPISGHTALYWYRQSLGQGPEFLIYFQGTGAADDSGLPNDRFFAVRPEGSVSTLKIQRTERGDSAVYLCASSPSRTYNGQFFGPGTRLTVL.

Ten or more counts support this clonotype. The rearrangement joins TRBV2 to TRBJ2-2, with TRBD2 matching 8 bases. The trim removed 6 bases at V and 6 bases at J, leaving 6 bases unmatched. CDR3 length: 14 residues. Germline CDR1 and CDR2: SNHLY and FYNNEI. The CDR3 DNA sequence: TGTGCCAGCAGGGTCAGCGGGAGTCCCGGGGAGCTGTTTTTT. Protein: CASRVSGSPGELFF.